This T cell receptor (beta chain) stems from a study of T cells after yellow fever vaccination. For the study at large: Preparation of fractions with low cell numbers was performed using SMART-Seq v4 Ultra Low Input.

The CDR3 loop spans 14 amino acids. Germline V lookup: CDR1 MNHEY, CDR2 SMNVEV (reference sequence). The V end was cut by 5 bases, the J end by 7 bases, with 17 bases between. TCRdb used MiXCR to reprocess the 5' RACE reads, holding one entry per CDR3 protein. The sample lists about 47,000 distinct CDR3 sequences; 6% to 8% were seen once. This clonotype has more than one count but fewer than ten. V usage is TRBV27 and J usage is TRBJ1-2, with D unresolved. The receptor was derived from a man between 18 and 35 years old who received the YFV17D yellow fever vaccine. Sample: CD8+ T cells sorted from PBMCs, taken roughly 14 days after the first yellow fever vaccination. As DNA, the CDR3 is TGTGCCAGCAGTACCGGGCACTATTCGGTTGGCTACACCTTC. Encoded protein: CASSTGHYSVGYTF.